These 26 T cell receptor beta chains came from one sample sequenced in a study of cytomegalovirus exposure and HLA in healthy donors. The PCR made use of 60 Vbeta and 13 Jbeta primers. The repertoire was sequenced with immunoSEQ multiplex PCR; TCRdb's copy has only in-frame clones and lacks some. The sample table includes about 120,000 clones. Sequencing was performed on PBMCs. These receptors came from a man younger than 30 in good health and CMV-seronegative.

The rearrangement uses TRBV11-2 and TRBJ2-5; D is perhaps TRBD2 (5 bases). The CDR3 is 13 residues long. The V end lost 3 bases, the J end lost 11 bases, and 16 bases lay between the germline ends. The germline CDR1 and CDR2 sequences are SGHAT and FQNNGV. CDR3 in DNA: TGTGCCAGCAGCTTCTCTCCGGGAAGGGAGCAGTACTTC. It encodes CASSFSPGREQYF.

The rearrangement joins TRBV6-1 to TRBJ2-3; no definite D call. Trimming took 3 bases from V and 9 from J, leaving 16 bases between them. The CDR3 loop spans 14 amino acids. Germline V gene lookup returns CDR1 MNHNS and CDR2 SASEGT. The CDR3 DNA reads TGTGCCAGCAGTGAGGGCACACATACGGTAACGCAGTATTTT. Its protein product is CASSEGTHTVTQYF.

The chain links TRBV7-8 to TRBJ2-1, with D possibly TRBD2 on 6 matching bases. The V gene lost 7 bases and the J gene lost 4 bases, with 11 bases spanning the gap. CDR1 is SGHVS, CDR2 FQNEAQ, per germline. This CDR3 has 13 residues. CDR3 region: CASNGGLYNEQFF. In nucleotides, the CDR3 is TGTGCCAGCAATGGGGGACTGTACAATGAGCAGTTCTTC.

The V and J genes are TRBV19 and TRBJ2-5; tentative D call: TRBD2 (5 bases). CDR1 is LNHDA, CDR2 SQIVND, per germline (reference sequence). The CDR3 has 11 amino acids. Trimming removed 10 bases from V and 11 bases from J, with 17 bases in between. CDR3 sequence (DNA): TGTGCCACTAGCAACGGGTGGGAGCAGTACTTC. This gives the protein CATSNGWEQYF.

The chain has TRBV9 and TRBJ2-7; 9 nucleotides match TRBD1. CDR3 length: 18 residues. Germline trimming cut 3 bases from V and 5 bases from J; bases unmatched to any gene: 18. Germline loops: CDR1 SGDLS, CDR2 YYNGEE. The CDR3 nucleotides are TGTGCCAGCAGCGCCGGCCTGGGACAGGGTATTGGGGCAGACGAGCAGTACTTC. This gives the protein CASSAGLGQGIGADEQYF.

This chain joins TRBV2 and TRBJ2-5; tentative D call: TRBD2 (5 bases). The ends were cut back, 5 bases at V and 1 base at J, with 11 bases in the middle. The germline V gene encodes CDR1 SNHLY and CDR2 FYNNEI. CDR3 length: 14 residues. CDR3 loop: CASSYGSLQETQYF. CDR3 nucleotides: TGTGCCAGCAGTTATGGGAGCCTCCAAGAGACCCAGTACTTC. Looking up the rest from reference TRBV2 and TRBJ2-5 gives the full variable domain: EPEVTQTPSHQVTQMGQEVILRCVPISNHLYFYWYRQILGQKVEFLVSFYNNEISEKSEIFDDQFSVERPDGSNFTLKIRSTKLEDSAMYFCASSYGSLQETQYFGPGTRLLVL.

The chain uses TRBV2 and TRBJ2-3, with 10 nucleotides matching TRBD2. The germline gives CDR1 SNHLY, CDR2 FYNNEI. The V and J ends lost 5 bases and 0 bases, in that order; junction bases with no gene match: 8. This CDR3 is 17 amino acids long. CDR3 DNA sequence: TGTGCCAGCAGTACCATAGCGGGGGGACCTAGCACAGATACGCAGTATTTT. This codes for CASSTIAGGPSTDTQYF.

The chain joins TRBV28 to TRBJ1-5, with 8 bases aligning to TRBD1. The J segment lost 6 bases and the V segment lost 3 bases, leaving 10 bases of the junction unmatched. In germline, CDR1 is MDHEN, CDR2 SYDVKM. The CDR3 has 16 residues. CDR3 protein: CASSLPWTGLGQPQHF. The CDR3 nucleotides are TGTGCCAGCAGTTTGCCCTGGACAGGGTTAGGTCAGCCCCAGCATTTT.

The chain is built from TRBV14 and TRBJ1-4, with D possibly TRBD1 on 6 matching bases. Germline CDR1 is SGHDN and CDR2 is FVKESK. V shed 5 bases and J shed 8 bases, with 18 bases lying between them. The CDR3 spans 15 residues. The CDR3 region is CASSSPVGAGEKLFF. For the CDR3, the DNA is TGTGCCAGCAGCAGTCCGGTGGGGGCAGGGGAAAAACTGTTTTTT.

The chain is built from TRBV30 and TRBJ2-7, with a tentative D call TRBD1 (6 bases). The germline CDR1 and CDR2 sequences are GTSNPN and SVGIG (reference sequence). Deletions cut 0 bases from V and 7 bases from J, with 7 bases between. This CDR3 has 11 amino acids. The CDR3 coding sequence is TGTGCCTGGAGTGTAGGGGGAGAGCAGTACTTC. Its protein is CAWSVGGEQYF.

The rearrangement joins TRBV2 to TRBJ2-2, with 7 bases matching TRBD1. After removal of 6 bases from V and 4 bases from J, the junction contained 5 bases not matched to a gene. Looked up from germline, CDR1 is SNHLY and CDR2 is FYNNEI. There are 14 residues in the CDR3. The CDR3 reads CASRPGTVTGELFF. CDR3 nucleotide sequence: TGTGCCAGCAGGCCCGGGACAGTCACCGGGGAGCTGTTTTTT. Variable domain in full (rest from reference TRBV2 and TRBJ2-2): EPEVTQTPSHQVTQMGQEVILRCVPISNHLYFYWYRQILGQKVEFLVSFYNNEISEKSEIFDDQFSVERPDGSNFTLKIRSTKLEDSAMYFCASRPGTVTGELFFGEGSRLTVL.

The gene calls are TRBV5-1 and TRBJ2-5; D perhaps matches TRBD2 (6 bases). CDR3 length: 13 residues. V was pared by 3 bases and J by 4 bases, with 10 bases between. CDR1 SGHRS and CDR2 YFSETQ come from the germline V gene. In DNA, the CDR3 is TGCGCCAGCAGCTCCACGCGGGGAGAGACCCAGTACTTC. As protein: CASSSTRGETQYF. Full variable domain (remainder filled in from reference TRBV5-1 and TRBJ2-5): KAGVTQTPRYLIKTRGQQVTLSCSPISGHRSVSWYQQTPGQGLQFLFEYFSETQRNKGNFPGRFSGRQFSNSRSEMNVSTLELGDSALYLCASSSTRGETQYFGPGTRLLVL.

J is TRBJ2-6 and V is TRBV5-6, with 10 bases aligning to TRBD1. Per the germline V gene, CDR1 is SGHDT and CDR2 is YYEEEE. The CDR3 has 17 residues. Trimming took 5 bases from V and 1 from J; bases not matched to a gene: 6. The CDR3 DNA follows: TGTGCCAGCAGTATGCCGGGACAGGGGTCTGGGGCCAACGTCCTGACTTTC. Translating it yields CASSMPGQGSGANVLTF. Complete variable domain (other parts from reference TRBV5-6 and TRBJ2-6): DAGVTQSPTHLIKTRGQQVTLRCSPKSGHDTVSWYQQALGQGPQFIFQYYEEEERQRGNFPDRFSGHQFPNYSSELNVNALLLGDSALYLCASSMPGQGSGANVLTFGAGSRLTVL.

This sequence joins TRBV25-1 and TRBJ1-4, with 8 bases identical to TRBD1. From germline, CDR1 is MGHDK and CDR2 SYGVNS. V lost 6 bases to trimming and J lost 1 base; unmatched junction nucleotides: 4. The CDR3 extends over 15 amino acids. CDR3: CASSQGARTNEKLFF. CDR3 sequence (DNA): TGTGCCAGCAGCCAGGGGGCCAGAACTAATGAAAAACTGTTTTTT. Together with reference TRBV25-1 and TRBJ1-4, the CDR3 gives the full variable domain: EADIYQTPRYLVIGTGKKITLECSQTMGHDKMYWYQQDPGMELHLIHYSYGVNSTEKGDLSSESTVSRIRTEHFPLTLESARPSHTSQYLCASSQGARTNEKLFFGSGTQLSVL.

The genes are TRBV6-5 and TRBJ1-1; D unresolved. The CDR3 covers 11 residues. Germline-derived CDR1 and CDR2 are MNHEY and SVGAGI. The germline V and J ends were trimmed by 2 bases and 11 bases, with 9 bases remaining between them. CDR3 amino acids: CASSYGGRAFF. For the CDR3, the DNA is TGTGCCAGCAGTTACGGTGGGAGGGCTTTCTTT.

The CDR3 loop reads CASSPRAKYGYTF. The CDR3 bases are TGTGCCAGCAGCCCCAGGGCGAAGTATGGCTACACCTTC. This chain connects TRBV9 to TRBJ1-2; D may be TRBD1 (5 bases). Germline V gives CDR1 SGDLS, CDR2 YYNGEE. Trimming stripped 4 bases from V and 5 bases from J, with 12 bases between. This CDR3 contains 13 residues.

Concerning this clone: The same CDR3 arises from other DNA sequences in this sample as well. The rearrangement uses TRBV7-6 and TRBJ1-1; TRBD1 matches at 8 bases. CDR3 size: 14 residues. The germline CDR1 and CDR2 sequences are SGHVS and FNYEAQ. V gave up 1 base and J gave up 8 bases; unmatched junction bases: 6. CDR3 nucleotides: TGTGCCAGCAGCTTAGAGGAGTGGGACAGGGAAGCTTTCTTT. Translated: CASSLEEWDREAFF.

The chain carries TRBV6-1 and TRBJ1-5, with unresolved D. Germline CDR1 MNHNS, CDR2 SASEGT. The V end lost 8 bases, the J end lost 0 bases, and 11 bases lay between the germline ends. The CDR3 has 14 residues. The CDR3 region is CASVYGSSNQPQHF. Here the CDR3 DNA reads TGTGCCAGCGTCTACGGGTCTAGCAATCAGCCCCAGCATTTT.

The chain's CDR3 is CASSLNQKQGGGAQYF. CDR3 nucleotide sequence: TGTGCCAGCAGCTTAAACCAAAAGCAGGGTGGAGGGGCCCAGTACTTC. The J gene is TRBJ2-5, the V gene TRBV11-2; perhaps TRBD2 as D (6 bases). Germline V gene sequence: CDR1 SGHAT, CDR2 FQNNGV. V was trimmed by 2 bases and J by 9 bases, leaving 22 bases between them. The length of the CDR3 is 16 residues.

The V and J genes are TRBV11-2 and TRBJ2-3; TRBD2 agrees at 12 bases. J lost 3 bases, V lost 0 bases, and 4 bases had no gene match. This CDR3 has 17 amino acids. Germline CDR1 is SGHAT and CDR2 is FQNNGV. CDR3 in amino acids: CASSLDPSGGATDTQYF. CDR3 in DNA: TGTGCCAGCAGCTTAGATCCTAGCGGGGGGGCAACAGATACGCAGTATTTT.

As regards this clone: An end of the junction does not agree with germline; a read error may underlie this. The V and J genes are TRBV7-9 and TRBJ2-7; the match to TRBD1 covers 8 bases. Looked up from germline, CDR1 is SEHNR and CDR2 is FQNEAQ (reference sequence). The CDR3 has 16 residues. Written as DNA, the CDR3 is TGTGCCAGCAGCTTAGAGGGGACAGGTTATCCCTACGAGCAGTCCTTC. Amino acids: CASSLEGTGYPYEQSF.

The V gene is TRBV11-2, the J gene TRBJ1-3; 8 nucleotides line up with TRBD1. CDR3 length: 15 amino acids. The germline CDR1 and CDR2 sequences are SGHAT and FQNNGV. V gave up 5 bases and J gave up 0 bases; unmatched junction bases: 3. The DNA for the CDR3 is TGTGCCAGCAGCCGACAGGGGTACTCTGGAAACACCATATATTTT. It encodes CASSRQGYSGNTIYF. The whole variable domain, filled in from reference TRBV11-2 and TRBJ1-3, reads EAGVAQSPRYKIIEKRQSVAFWCNPISGHATLYWYQQILGQGPKLLIQFQNNGVVDDSQLPKDRFSAERLKGVDSTLKIQPAKLEDSAVYLCASSRQGYSGNTIYFGEGSWLTVV.

This chain links TRBV10-3 with TRBJ2-5, with D possibly matching TRBD2 (5 bases). In germline, CDR1 is ENHRY, CDR2 SYGVKD. CDR3 size: 16 residues. V lost 0 bases and J lost 4, with 15 bases in between. CDR3 DNA sequence: TGTGCCATCAGTGAGTCAGAGGGTCGGGCAGGAGAGACCCAGTACTTC. This gives the protein CAISESEGRAGETQYF.

The V and J genes are TRBV5-1 and TRBJ1-6, with TRBD1 matching over 10 bases. The trim removed 2 bases at V and 7 bases at J, leaving 6 bases unmatched. CDR3 size: 16 residues. Looked up from germline, CDR1 is SGHRS and CDR2 is YFSETQ. The CDR3 sequence is CASSLRQGALNSPLHF. For the CDR3, the DNA is TGCGCCAGCAGCTTACGACAGGGGGCTCTCAATTCACCCCTCCACTTT.

This chain connects TRBV28 to TRBJ2-7; 14 bases are shared with TRBD2. Looked up from germline, CDR1 is MDHEN and CDR2 is SYDVKM. V trimming: 6 bases; J trimming: 5 bases; junction bases outside the gene matches: 6. The CDR3 extends over 15 amino acids. The CDR3 here is CASSTGLAGGNEQYF. DNA of the CDR3: TGTGCCAGCAGCACCGGACTAGCGGGAGGAAACGAGCAGTACTTC. The whole variable domain, remainder taken from reference TRBV28 and TRBJ2-7, is DVKVTQSSRYLVKRTGEKVFLECVQDMDHENMFWYRQDPGLGLRLIYFSYDVKMKEKGDIPEGYSVSREKKERFSLILESASTNQTSMYLCASSTGLAGGNEQYFGPGTRLTVT.

The chain couples TRBV6-6 to TRBJ1-2, with D possibly TRBD1 on 5 matching bases. Trimming pared 3 bases from V and 6 bases from J, leaving 11 bases between. This CDR3 is built from 13 residues. In germline, CDR1 is MNHNY, CDR2 SVGAGI (reference sequence). This CDR3 is CASSYRGSNGYTF. The CDR3 DNA reads as TGTGCCAGCAGTTATAGGGGATCCAATGGCTACACCTTC.